Sequencing of this TCR beta chain was carried out in a study of cytomegalovirus exposure and HLA in healthy donors. The CDR3 runs to 19 residues. With 5 bases removed from V and 2 bases from J, the gap between germline ends came to 24 bases. Germline V CDR1 and CDR2: SEHNR, FQNEAQ (reference sequence). Both 60 Vbeta primers and 13 Jbeta primers went into the PCR. This table comes from immunoSEQ multiplex PCR, and its TCRdb copy is limited to in-frame clones, with some not included. Among some 120,000 clones listed, roughly 75% were seen once. The V call is TRBV7-9, the J call TRBJ2-2, with D possibly being TRBD1 (5 bases). The clonotype comes from a female donor in good health and CMV-seronegative. Sample: PBMCs. The CDR3 region is CASSPPPGPRARNTGELFF. The CDR3 bases are TGTGCCAGCAGCCCACCGCCGGGCCCCAGGGCTCGAAACACCGGGGAGCTGTTTTTT.